Here is one TCR beta chain with its context. This sample was taken from a study of blood T cell repertoires in COVID-19. Study summary: From T cells, B-cell-depleted T cells, or PBMCs came the material, which was cDNA or gDNA.

Data came from immunoSEQ multiplex PCR; TCRdb stores just in-frame clones and leaves some out. This table has nearly 25,000 clones, 89% appearing once. The CDR3 runs 15 residues. With 3 bases clipped from V and 8 bases from J, the junction kept 13 bases outside the gene matches. Looked up from germline, CDR1 is SGDLS and CDR2 is YYNGEE. The sequencing sample was made of peripheral blood. This sequence originates from a man between 65 and 79 years old with acute or convalescent COVID-19. The chain is built from TRBV9 and TRBJ1-2; 7 nucleotides match TRBD1. The CDR3 loop reads CASSEGGAPRWGYTF. The CDR3 nucleotides are TGTGCCAGCAGCGAAGGGGGCGCGCCCCGCTGGGGCTACACCTTC.